This T cell receptor (beta chain) is drawn from a study of T cell repertoires in cytomegalovirus infection. Study overall: The authors used CMV epitopes that were HLA-C-restricted (recently identified) and HLA-B-restricted (well studied). Matching HLA type, along with CMV infection, was indicated by public TCR beta signatures. Study results and limitations: HLA-C-restricted, CMV-specific TCR beta clonotypes were dominant ex vivo. Frequencies of public TCR beta families were cumulated, and this identified carriers of CMV plus the relevant HLA.

This clonotype was seen more than once but under ten times. Its antigen is currently unknown. Each CDR3 protein is one row after TCRdb ran MiXCR on the reads. The sample yields 450,000 to 650,000 distinct CDR3 sequences, almost 40% seen once. CDR3 length: 14 amino acids. Germline CDR1 and CDR2: SGHTA and FQGNSA. The V gene lost 3 bases and the J gene lost 2 bases, with 9 bases spanning the gap. The sequences come from cultured PBMCs, collected from culture after CMV antigen stimulation. The chain carries TRBV7-2 and TRBJ2-3; tentatively, D is TRBD1 or TRBD2 (5 bases each). The sequence derives from a human donor in good health (CMV status not recorded). Some clones in this sample may be carry-over from other donors' samples. The CDR3 loop is CASSFGGYTDTQYF. CDR3 nucleotide sequence: TGTGCCAGCAGCTTTGGGGGTTACACAGATACGCAGTATTTT.